The source of this T cell receptor beta chain is a study of CD8+ T cells in alopecia areata. Regarding this clone: Its antigen is not known.

Study-wide findings and caveats: Lesional scalp exceeded normal scalp in clonality, especially in alopecia totalis/universalis. Alphabeta T cells residing in normal skin are also sequenced in scalp samples.

Specimens obtained from alopecia areata patients comprised lesional scalp punch biopsies and peripheral blood. Extraction and reverse transcription of RNA yielded cDNA as the sequencing template. Data came from immunoSEQ multiplex PCR; TCRdb stores just in-frame clones and leaves some out. The table shows about 180,000 clones, with less than 75% occurring only once. This TCR was recovered from a human donor with alopecia areata. Specimen: CD8+ T cells sorted from blood, collected at week 0.

The CDR3 is CASSHQPEGTDTQYF. The CDR3 nucleotides read TGTGCCAGCAGTCATCAGCCGGAGGGCACAGATACGCAGTATTTT. This chain uses TRBV6-5 with TRBJ2-3; the D gene is possibly TRBD2 (5 bases). V was pared by 5 bases and J by 1 base, with 13 bases between. The CDR3 runs 15 residues. Germline CDR1 and CDR2: MNHEY and SVGAGI.